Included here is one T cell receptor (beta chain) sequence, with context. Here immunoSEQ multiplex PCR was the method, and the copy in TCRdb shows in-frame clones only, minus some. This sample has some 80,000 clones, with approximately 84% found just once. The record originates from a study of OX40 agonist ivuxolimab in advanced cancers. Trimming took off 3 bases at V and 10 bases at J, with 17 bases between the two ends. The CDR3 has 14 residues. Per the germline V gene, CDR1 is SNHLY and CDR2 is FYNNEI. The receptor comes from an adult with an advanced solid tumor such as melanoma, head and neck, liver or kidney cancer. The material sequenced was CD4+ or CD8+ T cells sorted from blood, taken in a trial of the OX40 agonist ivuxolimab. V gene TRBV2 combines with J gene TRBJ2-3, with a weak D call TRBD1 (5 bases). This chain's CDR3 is CASSESVGRASQYF. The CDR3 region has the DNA TGTGCCAGCAGTGAGTCTGTGGGGCGCGCGTCGCAGTATTTT.